The clone carrying this TCR beta chain was detected only once. Sequencing was performed with immunoSEQ multiplex PCR; in TCRdb, only in-frame clones are kept and a portion is missing. The top ten hold more than 0.15% of the sample, which has around 50,000 clones, about 90% seen once. This sample was included in a study of T cell changes during pregnancy in multiple sclerosis. The clonotype comes from a female donor in good health, enrolled as a control in a pregnancy study. The sequences come from CD4+ T cells from peripheral blood mononuclear cells, collected after pregnancy.

The CDR3 protein is CAWSGRSTKRLFF. The CDR3 nucleotides read TGTGCCTGGAGTGGCAGGTCGACGAAAAGGCTGTTTTTT. The chain carries TRBV30 and TRBJ1-4; D unresolved. The CDR3 has 13 amino acids. The ends were cut back, 1 base at V and 14 bases at J, with 17 bases in the middle. The germline V gene has CDR1 GTSNPN and CDR2 SVGIG (reference sequence).